This T cell receptor (beta chain) comes out of a study of blood T cells in healthy people across ages. This clonotype was counted a few times. The antigen remains unidentified. A much bigger clone sits one base away, suggesting this may be a read error. The germline V gene has CDR1 DFQATT and CDR2 SNEGSKA (reference sequence). The CDR3 covers 11 residues. The authors ran a second PCR of about 6 to 11 cycles using a sample-barcoded 5' primer and a J-beta primer mix. TCRdb reprocessed the 5' RACE reads via MiXCR and lists one record per CDR3 protein. The repertoire holds hundreds of thousands of distinct CDR3 sequences, about 28% seen once, with around 14% in the top ten. The study's findings and limits: Researchers said unsorted PBMCs prevented a conclusive naive versus antigen-experienced comparison. A roughly linear age-dependent decrease characterized TCR beta diversity per million T cells.

Sequenced sample: blood. The source of this sequence is a woman of 80 years or more in good health. The V gene is TRBV20-1, the J gene TRBJ2-5; D remains ambiguous. The CDR3 spells CSVRKGETQYF. CDR3 sequence (DNA): TGCAGTGTTAGAAAGGGAGAGACCCAGTACTTC.